One and the same sample provided the 20 T cell receptor beta chains below, sequenced in a study of blood T cell repertoires in COVID-19. Method: immunoSEQ multiplex PCR; TCRdb's copy keeps in-frame clones and lacks some. The sample shows approximately 100,000 clones, around 84% of them seen only once. The sequenced material came from peripheral blood. The receptor source for this set is a human donor in a cohort sampled during active COVID-19.

The rearrangement uses TRBV6-2 or TRBV6-3 and TRBJ2-1; D is possibly TRBD2 (6 bases). Per germline, CDR1 MNHEY and CDR2 SVGEGT. The CDR3 contains 17 residues. V shed 3 bases and J shed 5 bases, with 20 bases lying between them. The DNA of the CDR3 is TGTGCCAGCAGTTATCTAGGCGTTAGCGGCCATGACAATGAGCAGTTCTTC. Its protein is CASSYLGVSGHDNEQFF.

The chain recombines TRBV9 with TRBJ1-2; a weak D match, TRBD1 (6 bases). Germline lookup yields CDR1 SGDLS and CDR2 YYNGEE. With 3 bases removed from V and 8 bases from J, the gap between germline ends came to 20 bases. The CDR3 sequence is 15 residues long. CDR3 DNA sequence: TGTGCCAGCAGCGCCGAAGTACTAACAGGGCCCGGCTACACCTTC. Its translation is CASSAEVLTGPGYTF.

The chain has TRBV11-3 and TRBJ2-7; D remains unclear. V was clipped by 8 bases and J by 0 bases, with 11 bases between them. The CDR3 runs 13 residues. Germline V gene sequence: CDR1 SGHNT, CDR2 YENEEA. The chain's CDR3 is CASSGRNSYEQYF. DNA of the CDR3: TGTGCCAGCTCTGGCAGGAACTCCTACGAGCAGTACTTC.

V gene TRBV9 combines with J gene TRBJ1-1, with D uncertain. Deletions cut 0 bases from V and 3 bases from J, with 9 bases between. Germline-derived CDR1 and CDR2 are SGDLS and YYNGEE. The CDR3 has 14 residues. The CDR3, as DNA: TGTGCCAGCAGCGTAGGGTCTACGGACACTGAAGCTTTCTTT. The encoded protein is CASSVGSTDTEAFF. The variable domain in full, completed from reference TRBV9 and TRBJ1-1, reads DSGVTQTPKHLITATGQRVTLRCSPRSGDLSVYWYQQSLDQGLQFLIQYYNGEERAKGNILERFSAQQFPDLHSELNLSSLELGDSALYFCASSVGSTDTEAFFGQGTRLTVV.

This chain links TRBV6-5 with TRBJ1-2; 7 nucleotides align to TRBD1. J was trimmed by 3 bases and V by 8 bases; bases with no gene match: 12. The CDR3 length is 15 residues. Germline V lookup: CDR1 MNHEY, CDR2 SVGAGI. The CDR3 sequence is CASRPLTGTDYGYTF. Here the CDR3 DNA reads TGTGCCAGCCGTCCCCTGACCGGGACAGACTATGGCTACACCTTC.

This clone was counted once. The chain has TRBV29-1 and TRBJ1-5, with a possible D match to TRBD1 (6 bases). V lost 7 bases and J lost 2, with 12 bases in between. This CDR3 contains 13 residues. Germline-derived CDR1 and CDR2 are SQVTM and ANQGSEA. CDR3: CSASPGGNQPQHF. The CDR3 region has the DNA TGCAGCGCCAGTCCAGGGGGCAATCAGCCCCAGCATTTT.

The chain is built from TRBV27 and TRBJ2-6; 9 bases fit TRBD1. Losses at the gene ends were 5 bases for V and 0 bases for J; bases not matched to a gene: 5. Germline V CDR1 and CDR2: MNHEY, SMNVEV (reference sequence). The CDR3 contains 17 residues. The CDR3 protein is CASSPGQGLSGANVLTF. CDR3 coding DNA: TGTGCCAGCAGTCCGGGACAGGGCCTCTCTGGGGCCAACGTCCTGACTTTC.

The chain recombines TRBV10-3 with TRBJ2-3, with D perhaps matching TRBD1 (6 bases). This CDR3 contains 15 residues. Germline V gene lookup returns CDR1 ENHRY and CDR2 SYGVKD. Trimming cost V 2 bases and J 3 bases, with 12 bases left between them. The CDR3 bases are TGTGCCATCAGTGAGAGCCAGGGGTCGACAGATACGCAGTATTTT. Encoded protein: CAISESQGSTDTQYF.

The chain uses TRBV19 and TRBJ1-2; D unresolved. The CDR3 runs 13 residues. Looked up from germline, CDR1 is LNHDA and CDR2 is SQIVND (reference sequence). Trimming took off 7 bases at V and 2 bases at J, with 11 bases between the two ends. DNA of the CDR3: TGTGCCAGTATTCCGGGAGGGAACTATGGCTACACCTTC. This codes for CASIPGGNYGYTF.

The chain carries TRBV11-2 and TRBJ2-2; unclear D gene. Germline values: CDR1 SGHAT, CDR2 FQNNGV. The CDR3 covers 13 residues. V lost 3 bases, J lost 6 bases, and 8 bases lay in between. The CDR3 protein is CASSFSVPGELFF. The CDR3 bases are TGTGCCAGCAGCTTTAGTGTTCCCGGGGAGCTGTTTTTT.

In DNA form, the CDR3 reads TGTGCCAGCAGCATCGGACAGGGAGCTAACTATGGCTACACCTTC. Translated, it gives CASSIGQGANYGYTF. V is TRBV7-2 and J is TRBJ1-2, with 8 bases identical to TRBD1. The CDR3 spans 15 residues. Germline V gene data show CDR1 as SGHTA and CDR2 as FQGNSA. J gave up 0 bases and V 5 bases, and 5 bases lay outside the gene matches.

This chain joins TRBV3-1 (or the pseudogene TRBV3-2) and TRBJ2-7; D is unresolved. The germline V gene encodes CDR1 LGHDT and CDR2 YNNKEL (reference sequence). The CDR3 covers 16 residues. V lost 2 bases and J lost 0, with 14 bases in between. CDR3 region: CASSQFGTDSSYEQYF. The CDR3 DNA follows: TGTGCCAGCAGCCAATTCGGAACAGATAGCTCCTACGAGCAGTACTTC.

The rearrangement joins TRBV29-1 to TRBJ2-1; 15 positions agree with TRBD2. CDR1 and CDR2 (germline): SQVTM, ANQGSEA. The CDR3 has 17 amino acids. V trimming: 3 bases; J trimming: 8 bases; junction bases outside the gene matches: 11. The CDR3 loop is CSVDGLGTSGRRYEQFF. CDR3 bases: TGCAGCGTTGATGGGCTCGGGACTAGCGGGAGGAGATATGAGCAGTTCTTC.

V usage is TRBV4-1 and J usage is TRBJ2-3; perhaps TRBD1 as D (6 bases). Germline assignment: CDR1 MGHRA and CDR2 YSYEKL. CDR3 size: 15 residues. With 0 bases removed from V and 2 bases from J, the gap between germline ends came to 9 bases. The CDR3 sequence is CASSQERTDTDTQYF. In nucleotides, the CDR3 is TGCGCCAGCAGCCAAGAGAGGACAGACACAGATACGCAGTATTTT.

The chain's CDR3 is CASSPRGLAASTDTQYF. The DNA for the CDR3 is TGTGCCAGCTCGCCTAGGGGACTAGCGGCTAGCACAGATACGCAGTATTTT. The V and J genes are TRBV18 and TRBJ2-3, with 11 nucleotides matching TRBD2. CDR1 KGHSH and CDR2 LQKENI come from the germline V gene. Trimming cost V 6 bases and J 0 bases; bases outside gene matches: 8. The CDR3 extends over 17 amino acids. The whole variable domain, filled in from reference TRBV18 and TRBJ2-3, reads NAGVMQNPRHLVRRRGQEARLRCSPMKGHSHVYWYRQLPEEGLKFMVYLQKENIIDESGMPKERFSAEFPKEGPSILRIQQVVRGDSAAYFCASSPRGLAASTDTQYFGPGTRLTVL.

This chain links TRBV2 with TRBJ2-5; D is unclear. The ends were cut back, 2 bases at V and 4 bases at J, with 5 bases in the middle. The CDR3 is made up of 12 amino acids. Germline V gene data show CDR1 as SNHLY and CDR2 as FYNNEI. Here the CDR3 DNA reads TGTGCCAGCAGTGAATCGAGAGAGACCCAGTACTTC. Translating gives CASSESRETQYF.

The chain is built from TRBV19 and TRBJ2-7, with TRBD2 matching over 7 bases. From germline, CDR1 is LNHDA and CDR2 SQIVND (reference sequence). The J segment lost 3 bases and the V segment lost 5 bases, leaving 10 bases of the junction unmatched. The CDR3 covers 15 residues. CDR3 in DNA: TGTGCCAGTAGTCCCACCCTAGCGGCAGTCTACGAGCAGTACTTC. Its translation is CASSPTLAAVYEQYF.

The J gene is TRBJ1-5, the V gene TRBV27, with 7 bases aligning to TRBD1. CDR1 MNHEY and CDR2 SMNVEV come from the germline V gene (reference sequence). V lost 3 bases and J lost 0; bases outside the gene matches: 23. This CDR3 spans 22 amino acids. The CDR3: CASSFSPPKLPGQKYSNQPQHF. The CDR3 bases are TGTGCCAGCAGTTTCTCCCCACCCAAACTTCCGGGACAGAAATATAGCAATCAGCCCCAGCATTTT.

This chain joins TRBV28 and TRBJ2-4, with D hard to call. CDR3 length: 17 residues. The V and J ends lost 2 bases and 0 bases respectively, with 14 bases between them. Germline V gives CDR1 MDHEN, CDR2 SYDVKM. CDR3 nucleotides: TGTGCCAGCAGTTTAAAGGCGACACCCTCAGCCAAAAACATTCAGTACTTC. The encoded protein is CASSLKATPSAKNIQYF.

This chain links TRBV2 with TRBJ2-2; 8 bases fit TRBD2. CDR3 length: 15 residues. V shed 6 bases and J 8 bases; nucleotides not matched to a gene: 11. The germline CDR1 and CDR2 sequences are SNHLY and FYNNEI. CDR3 amino acids: CASSQRGHPGGELFF. In nucleotides, the CDR3 is TGTGCCAGCAGCCAGCGGGGGCACCCTGGGGGGGAGCTGTTTTTT.